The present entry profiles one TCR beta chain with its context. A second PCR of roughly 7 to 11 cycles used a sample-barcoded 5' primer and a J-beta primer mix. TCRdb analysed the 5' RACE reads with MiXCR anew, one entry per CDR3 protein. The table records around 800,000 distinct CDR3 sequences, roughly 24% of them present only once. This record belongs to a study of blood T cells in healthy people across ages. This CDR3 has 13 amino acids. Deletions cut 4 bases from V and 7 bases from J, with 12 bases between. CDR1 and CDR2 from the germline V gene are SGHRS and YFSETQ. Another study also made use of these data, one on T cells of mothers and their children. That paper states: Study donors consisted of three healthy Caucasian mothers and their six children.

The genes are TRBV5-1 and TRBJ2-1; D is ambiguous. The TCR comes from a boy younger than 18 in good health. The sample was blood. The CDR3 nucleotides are TGCGCCAGCAGCCCCTCTCCCCGAAATGAGCAGTTCTTC. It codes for CASSPSPRNEQFF.